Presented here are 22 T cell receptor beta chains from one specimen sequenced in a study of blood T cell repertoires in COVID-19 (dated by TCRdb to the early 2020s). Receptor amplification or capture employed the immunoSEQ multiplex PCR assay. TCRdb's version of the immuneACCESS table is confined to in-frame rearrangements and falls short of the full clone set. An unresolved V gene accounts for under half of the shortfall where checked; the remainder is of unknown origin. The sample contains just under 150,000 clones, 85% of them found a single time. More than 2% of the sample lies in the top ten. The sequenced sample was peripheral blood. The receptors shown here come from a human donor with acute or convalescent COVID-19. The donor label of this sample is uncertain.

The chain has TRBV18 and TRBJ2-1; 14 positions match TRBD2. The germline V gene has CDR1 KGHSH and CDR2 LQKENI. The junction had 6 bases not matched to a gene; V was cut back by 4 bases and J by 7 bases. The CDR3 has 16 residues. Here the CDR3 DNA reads TGTGCCAGCTCACGTACCGGGACTAGCGGGAGTAATGAGCAGTTCTTC. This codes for CASSRTGTSGSNEQFF.

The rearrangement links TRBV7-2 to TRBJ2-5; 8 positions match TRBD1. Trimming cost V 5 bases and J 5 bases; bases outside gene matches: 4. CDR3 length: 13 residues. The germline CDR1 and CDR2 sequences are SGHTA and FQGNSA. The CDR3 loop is CASSNGQGETQYF. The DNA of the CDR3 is TGTGCCAGCAGCAATGGACAGGGTGAGACCCAGTACTTC.

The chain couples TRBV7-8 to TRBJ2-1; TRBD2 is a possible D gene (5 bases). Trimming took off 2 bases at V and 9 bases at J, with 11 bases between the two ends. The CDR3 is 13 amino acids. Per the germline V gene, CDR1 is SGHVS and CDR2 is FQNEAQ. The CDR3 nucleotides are TGTGCCAGCAGCTTAACTAGACGTCGTGAGCAGTTCTTC. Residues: CASSLTRRREQFF.

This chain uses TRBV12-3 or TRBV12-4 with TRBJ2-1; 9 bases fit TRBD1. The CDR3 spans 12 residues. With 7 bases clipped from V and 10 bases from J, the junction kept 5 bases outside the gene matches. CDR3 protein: CASNPDRGEQFF. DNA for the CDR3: TGTGCCAGCAACCCGGACAGGGGAGAGCAGTTCTTC.

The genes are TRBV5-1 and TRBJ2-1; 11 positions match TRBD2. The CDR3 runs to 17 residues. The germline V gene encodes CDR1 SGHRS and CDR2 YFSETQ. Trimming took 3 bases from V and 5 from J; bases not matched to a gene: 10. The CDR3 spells CASSSIAGGGLNNEQFF. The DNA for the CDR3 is TGCGCCAGCAGCTCAATAGCGGGAGGGGGGCTTAACAATGAGCAGTTCTTC.

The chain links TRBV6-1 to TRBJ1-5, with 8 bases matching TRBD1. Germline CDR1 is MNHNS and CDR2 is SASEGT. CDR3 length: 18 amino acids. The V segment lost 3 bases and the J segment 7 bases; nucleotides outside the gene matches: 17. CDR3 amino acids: CASSDSVAAGGARQPQHF. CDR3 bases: TGTGCCAGCAGTGATTCTGTAGCGGCAGGGGGCGCGAGACAGCCCCAGCATTTT.

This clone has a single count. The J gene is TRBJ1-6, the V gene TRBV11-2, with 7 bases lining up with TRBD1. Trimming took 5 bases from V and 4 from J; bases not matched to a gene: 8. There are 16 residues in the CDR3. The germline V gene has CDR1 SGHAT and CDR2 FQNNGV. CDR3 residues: CASSLGQVAYNSPLHF. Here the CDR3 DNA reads TGTGCCAGCAGCCTAGGACAGGTGGCGTATAATTCACCCCTCCACTTT.

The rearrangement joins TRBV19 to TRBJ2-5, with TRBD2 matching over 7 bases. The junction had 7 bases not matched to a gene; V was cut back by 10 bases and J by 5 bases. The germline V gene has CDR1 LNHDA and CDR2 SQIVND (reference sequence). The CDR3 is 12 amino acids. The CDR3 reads CATGLGWETQYF. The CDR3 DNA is TGTGCCACAGGACTAGGGTGGGAGACCCAGTACTTC.

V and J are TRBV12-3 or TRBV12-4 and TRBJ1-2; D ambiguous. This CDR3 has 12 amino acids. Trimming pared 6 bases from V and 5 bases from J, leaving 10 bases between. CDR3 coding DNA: TGTGCCAGCAGCCCGAGAGTATATGGCTACACCTTC. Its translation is CASSPRVYGYTF.

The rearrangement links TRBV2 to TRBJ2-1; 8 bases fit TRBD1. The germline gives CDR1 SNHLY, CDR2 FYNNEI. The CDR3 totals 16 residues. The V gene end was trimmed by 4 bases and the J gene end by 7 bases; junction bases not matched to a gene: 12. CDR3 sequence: CASSGPGTGVSNEQFF. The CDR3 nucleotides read TGTGCCAGCAGTGGCCCCGGGACAGGTGTTAGTAATGAGCAGTTCTTC.

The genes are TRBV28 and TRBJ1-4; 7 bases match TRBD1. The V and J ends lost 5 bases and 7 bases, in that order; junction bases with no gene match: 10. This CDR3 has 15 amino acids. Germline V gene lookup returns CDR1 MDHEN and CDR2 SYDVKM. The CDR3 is CASSKEGTAREKLFF. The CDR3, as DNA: TGTGCCAGCAGTAAAGAGGGGACAGCTCGTGAAAAACTGTTTTTT.

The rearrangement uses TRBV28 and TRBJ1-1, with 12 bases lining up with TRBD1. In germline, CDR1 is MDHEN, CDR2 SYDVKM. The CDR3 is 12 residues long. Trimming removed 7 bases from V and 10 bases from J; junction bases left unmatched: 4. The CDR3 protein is CASMGQGALAFF. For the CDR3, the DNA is TGTGCCAGCATGGGACAGGGGGCTTTAGCTTTCTTT.

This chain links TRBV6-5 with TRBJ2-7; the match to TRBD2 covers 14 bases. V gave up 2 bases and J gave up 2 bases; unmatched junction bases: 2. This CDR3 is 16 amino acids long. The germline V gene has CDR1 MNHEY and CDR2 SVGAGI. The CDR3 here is CASSYQGLAGAYEQYF. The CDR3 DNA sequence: TGTGCCAGCAGTTACCAGGGACTAGCGGGGGCCTACGAGCAGTACTTC.

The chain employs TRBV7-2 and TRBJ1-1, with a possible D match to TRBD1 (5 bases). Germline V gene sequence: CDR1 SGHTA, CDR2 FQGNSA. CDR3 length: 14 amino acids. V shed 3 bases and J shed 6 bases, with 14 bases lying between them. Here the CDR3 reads CASSFPAGGPEAFF. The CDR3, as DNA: TGTGCCAGCAGCTTCCCGGCGGGGGGTCCTGAAGCTTTCTTT. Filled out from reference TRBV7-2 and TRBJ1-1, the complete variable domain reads GAGVSQSPSNKVTEKGKDVELRCDPISGHTALYWYRQSLGQGLEFLIYFQGNSAPDKSGLPSDRFSAERTGGSVSTLTIQRTQQEDSAVYLCASSFPAGGPEAFFGQGTRLTVV.

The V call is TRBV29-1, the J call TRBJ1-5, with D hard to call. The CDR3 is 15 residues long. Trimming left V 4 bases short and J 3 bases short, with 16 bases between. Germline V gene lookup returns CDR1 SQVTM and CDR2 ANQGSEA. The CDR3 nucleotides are TGCAGCGTTGCGGTTGGCGGTCAACACAATCAGCCCCAGCATTTT. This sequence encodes CSVAVGGQHNQPQHF.

CDR3 sequence (DNA): TGTGCCAGCCTAGGACAACCGAATTCGAACACTGAAGCTTTCTTT. Translation gives CASLGQPNSNTEAFF. J is TRBJ1-1 and V is TRBV7-2, with D perhaps TRBD1 (5 bases). This CDR3 is built from 15 residues. V was pared by 8 bases and J by 1 base, with 17 bases between. CDR1 SGHTA and CDR2 FQGNSA come from the germline V gene.

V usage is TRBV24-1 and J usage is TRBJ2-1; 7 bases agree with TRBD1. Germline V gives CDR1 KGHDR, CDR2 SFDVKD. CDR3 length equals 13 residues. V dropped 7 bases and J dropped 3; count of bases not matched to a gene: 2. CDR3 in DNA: TGTGCCACCAGCAGGGACAGCTACAATGAGCAGTTCTTC. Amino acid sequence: CATSRDSYNEQFF.

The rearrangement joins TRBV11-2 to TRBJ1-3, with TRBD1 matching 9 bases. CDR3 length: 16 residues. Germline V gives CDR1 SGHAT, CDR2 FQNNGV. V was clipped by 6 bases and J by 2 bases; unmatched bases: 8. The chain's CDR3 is CASSYKGQGTGNTIYF. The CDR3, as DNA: TGTGCCAGCAGTTATAAGGGACAGGGAACTGGAAACACCATATATTTT.

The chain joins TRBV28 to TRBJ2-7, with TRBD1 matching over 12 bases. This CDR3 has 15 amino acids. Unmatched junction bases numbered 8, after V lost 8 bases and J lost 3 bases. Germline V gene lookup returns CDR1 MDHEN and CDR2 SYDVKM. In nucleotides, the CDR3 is TGTGCCAGCGGGACAGGGGGCCCGGAGAACTACGAGCAGTACTTC. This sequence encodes CASGTGGPENYEQYF. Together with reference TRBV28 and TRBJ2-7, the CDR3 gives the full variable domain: DVKVTQSSRYLVKRTGEKVFLECVQDMDHENMFWYRQDPGLGLRLIYFSYDVKMKEKGDIPEGYSVSREKKERFSLILESASTNQTSMYLCASGTGGPENYEQYFGPGTRLTVT.

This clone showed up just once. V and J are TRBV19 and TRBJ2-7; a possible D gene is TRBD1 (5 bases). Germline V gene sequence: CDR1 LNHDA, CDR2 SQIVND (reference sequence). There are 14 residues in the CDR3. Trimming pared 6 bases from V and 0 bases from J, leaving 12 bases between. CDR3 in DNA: TGTGCCAGTAGGAAAGGGGTGAGCTCCTACGAGCAGTACTTC. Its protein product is CASRKGVSSYEQYF.

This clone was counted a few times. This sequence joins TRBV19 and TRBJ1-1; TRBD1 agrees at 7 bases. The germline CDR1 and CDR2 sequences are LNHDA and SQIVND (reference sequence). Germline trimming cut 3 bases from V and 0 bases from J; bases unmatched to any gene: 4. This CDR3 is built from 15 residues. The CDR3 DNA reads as TGTGCCAGTAGTATGGCAGGGGGAATGAACACTGAAGCTTTCTTT. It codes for CASSMAGGMNTEAFF.

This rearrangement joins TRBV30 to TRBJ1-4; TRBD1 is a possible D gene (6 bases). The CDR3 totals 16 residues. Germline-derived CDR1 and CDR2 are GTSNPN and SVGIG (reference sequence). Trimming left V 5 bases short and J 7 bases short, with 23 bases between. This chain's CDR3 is CAWDTNRAQGSEKLFF. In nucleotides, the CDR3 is TGTGCCTGGGACACTAACAGGGCCCAAGGGTCTGAAAAACTGTTTTTT.